The 32 T cell receptor beta chains below were found in one sample sequenced in a study of blood T cell repertoires in COVID-19. The protocol was immunoSEQ multiplex PCR, while the TCRdb copy is restricted to in-frame clones and leaves out a portion. The sample carries 200,000 to 250,000 clones, roughly 84% recorded once. The sample was peripheral blood. These receptor sequences come from a man aged 50-60 years with COVID-19, enrolled during active disease.

CDR3 sequence (DNA): TGTGCCAGCAGTGAAGTGGGGACTAGCGGGGAGCAGTACTTC. Protein sequence: CASSEVGTSGEQYF. V is TRBV6-1 and J is TRBJ2-7; TRBD2 aligns across 12 bases. CDR3 length: 14 residues. The trim removed 1 base at V and 7 bases at J, leaving 2 bases unmatched. Germline values: CDR1 MNHNS, CDR2 SASEGT.

The chain employs TRBV9 and TRBJ2-5; 9 bases agree with TRBD1. V lost 3 bases and J lost 2; bases outside the gene matches: 8. Per germline, CDR1 SGDLS and CDR2 YYNGEE. The CDR3 is made up of 16 amino acids. The CDR3 nucleotides are TGTGCCAGCAGCGCCAGGACAGGGGCCTCTCAAGAGACCCAGTACTTC. This translates into CASSARTGASQETQYF.

The V call is TRBV30, the J call TRBJ1-2; D unclear. CDR3 length: 11 residues. V was clipped by 2 bases and J by 8 bases, with 9 bases between them. Germline-derived CDR1 and CDR2 are GTSNPN and SVGIG (reference sequence). The CDR3 DNA reads TGTGCCTGGAGTTCTGCCGGGGGCTACACCTTC. Its translation: CAWSSAGGYTF.

This clone occurred once. The V gene is TRBV21-1, the J gene TRBJ2-1; the D call in the table, TRBD1, was not verified against the DNA. TRBV21-1 is marked as a pseudogene. The CDR3 extends over 19 amino acids. In DNA, the CDR3 is TGTGCCAGCAGCAACCCCCCCTTATACATGATGGCAGGGAACAATGAGCAGTTCTTC. Amino acids: CASSNPPLYMMAGNNEQFF.

This clone was counted a few times. The chain carries TRBV27 and TRBJ2-7; the D is unclear. CDR3 size: 14 residues. Trimming took off 0 bases at V and 6 bases at J, with 12 bases between the two ends. CDR1 is MNHEY and CDR2 is SMNVEV in the germline V gene (reference sequence). The CDR3 DNA is TGTGCCAGCAGTTTATCGCTAGGAGTGGGCGAGCAGTACTTC. Translating gives CASSLSLGVGEQYF.

The chain recombines TRBV5-4 with TRBJ1-2; no clear D gene. The length of the CDR3 is 14 residues. Germline CDR1 and CDR2: SGHNT and YYREEE (reference sequence). V was shortened by 0 bases and J by 4 bases, with 10 bases between the two germline ends. The CDR3 nucleotides read TGTGCCAGCAGCTTGGACGGGGTAGGCTATGGCTACACCTTC. Protein sequence: CASSLDGVGYGYTF.

This clone was observed a single time. The chain combines TRBV4-3 with TRBJ2-4, with D possibly being TRBD2 (7 bases). CDR1 is LGHNA, CDR2 YSLEER, per germline. The CDR3 consists of 15 residues. The V and J ends lost 0 bases and 7 bases respectively, with 13 bases between them. The CDR3 here is CASSQDRAGANIQYF. Written as DNA, the CDR3 is TGCGCCAGCAGCCAAGATCGGGCGGGGGCGAACATTCAGTACTTC.

This rearrangement joins TRBV2 to TRBJ2-7, with D possibly matching TRBD2 (5 bases). The V and J ends lost 4 bases and 6 bases respectively, with 13 bases between them. The CDR3 is 13 residues long. Germline CDR1 SNHLY, CDR2 FYNNEI. CDR3: CASSVEGTGEQYF. The CDR3 DNA reads as TGTGCCAGCAGTGTAGAGGGAACGGGCGAGCAGTACTTC.

As DNA, the CDR3 is TGTGCCAGCAGCCAAAGAGGACAATCTGAGCAGTTCTTC. It is translated as CASSQRGQSEQFF. V usage is TRBV3-1 (or the pseudogene TRBV3-2) and J usage is TRBJ2-1; weak D call: TRBD1 (5 bases). This CDR3 spans 13 amino acids. Trimming stripped 2 bases from V and 9 bases from J, with 11 bases between. Per germline, CDR1 LGHDT and CDR2 YNNKEL (reference sequence).

The V gene is TRBV24-1, the J gene TRBJ1-2; 7 nucleotides agree with TRBD1. The V gene's germline CDR1 is KGHDR and CDR2 SFDVKD. J lost 8 bases, V lost 3 bases, and 11 bases had no gene match. The CDR3 is 15 amino acids. The CDR3 spells CATSDSGQDRGGYTF. DNA for the CDR3: TGTGCCACCAGTGATAGCGGACAGGACAGAGGCGGCTACACCTTC.

This sequence joins TRBV2 and TRBJ1-5; D perhaps matches TRBD1 (6 bases). V was pared by 5 bases and J by 10 bases, with 15 bases between. CDR3 length: 13 amino acids. The germline V gene encodes CDR1 SNHLY and CDR2 FYNNEI. Here the CDR3 DNA reads TGTGCCAGCAGTCAGGACAGCCTTACCCCCCAGCATTTT. Its translation is CASSQDSLTPQHF.

V and J are TRBV7-3 and TRBJ2-1; TRBD2 agrees at 8 bases. Germline values: CDR1 SGHTA, CDR2 FQGTGA. The CDR3 is 15 amino acids. With V trimmed by 5 bases and J by 7 bases, 10 bases remained unmatched. CDR3 protein: CASSPQTGGPNEQFF. CDR3 nucleotides: TGTGCCAGCAGCCCACAAACGGGGGGGCCGAATGAGCAGTTCTTC.

This chain connects TRBV7-9 to TRBJ2-3; 9 bases fit TRBD1. V shed 6 bases and J 4 bases; nucleotides not matched to a gene: 8. The CDR3 sequence is 15 residues long. The germline gives CDR1 SEHNR, CDR2 FQNEAQ (reference sequence). The DNA for the CDR3 is TGTGCCAGCAGGACCGGGACAGGGATGGCAGATACGCAGTATTTT. Translation: CASRTGTGMADTQYF.

The rearrangement uses TRBV30 and TRBJ2-5; possible D gene TRBD2, 6 bases. Germline values: CDR1 GTSNPN, CDR2 SVGIG (reference sequence). The CDR3 loop spans 14 amino acids. The V end was cut by 1 base, the J end by 5 bases, with 14 bases between. The CDR3 sequence: CAWSALGGMETQYF. CDR3 DNA: TGTGCCTGGAGTGCCCTGGGCGGGATGGAGACCCAGTACTTC.

This chain joins TRBV7-8 and TRBJ2-1; TRBD2 matches at 11 bases. The CDR3 loop spans 15 amino acids. With 4 bases clipped from V and 5 bases from J, the junction kept 4 bases outside the gene matches. Germline V CDR1 and CDR2: SGHVS, FQNEAQ. CDR3 DNA: TGTGCCAGCAGCTCCGGGACTAGCGGTAACAATGAGCAGTTCTTC. Translating gives CASSSGTSGNNEQFF.

The chain links TRBV7-2 to TRBJ2-1, with TRBD1 as a possible D gene (5 bases). CDR1 is SGHTA, CDR2 FQGNSA, per germline. CDR3 length: 15 amino acids. The ends were cut back, 5 bases at V and 0 bases at J, with 11 bases in the middle. The CDR3 sequence: CASSPSQGSYNEQFF. For the CDR3, the DNA is TGTGCCAGCAGCCCCAGTCAGGGCTCCTACAATGAGCAGTTCTTC.

The V and J genes are TRBV6-2 or TRBV6-3 and TRBJ2-1; 12 positions agree with TRBD1. V lost 5 bases, J lost 10 bases, and 6 bases stayed unmatched. The CDR3 sequence is 14 residues long. Germline values: CDR1 MNHEY, CDR2 SVGEGT. The chain's CDR3 is CASSRGTGGKEQFF. CDR3 DNA: TGTGCCAGCAGTCGTGGGACAGGGGGCAAGGAGCAGTTCTTC.

The chain is built from TRBV3-1 (or the pseudogene TRBV3-2) and TRBJ1-1, with D perhaps matching TRBD1 (6 bases). CDR1 is LGHDT, CDR2 YNNKEL, per germline (reference sequence). The CDR3 runs to 17 residues. Trimming shortened V by 0 bases and J by 0 bases, and 14 bases separated the two germline ends. The CDR3 DNA is TGTGCCAGCAGCCAAGATCTCGGGGGGCTGATGAACACTGAAGCTTTCTTT. Translation: CASSQDLGGLMNTEAFF.

CDR3 sequence reads: CAIKDGRGQETQYF. For the CDR3, the DNA is TGTGCCATCAAAGATGGGCGGGGTCAAGAGACCCAGTACTTC. The rearrangement uses TRBV10-3 and TRBJ2-5; weak D call: TRBD2 (6 bases). This CDR3 has 14 residues. Germline CDR1 is ENHRY and CDR2 is SYGVKD. V shed 7 bases and J shed 2 bases, with 14 bases lying between them.

This clone was counted only a few times. The chain's CDR3 is CASRGAGDTQYF. The CDR3 DNA follows: TGTGCCAGTCGGGGGGCCGGGGATACGCAGTATTTT. This sequence joins TRBV19 and TRBJ2-3; the D gene is possibly TRBD2 (7 bases). In germline, CDR1 is LNHDA, CDR2 SQIVND (reference sequence). The V end was cut by 8 bases, the J end by 6 bases, with 12 bases between. This CDR3 has 12 residues. The variable domain in full, with the rest retrieved from reference TRBV19 and TRBJ2-3, is DGGITQSPKYLFRKEGQNVTLSCEQNLNHDAMYWYRQDPGQGLRLIYYSQIVNDFQKGDIAEGYSVSREKKESFPLTVTSAQKNPTAFYLCASRGAGDTQYFGPGTRLTVL.

V and J are TRBV9 and TRBJ2-7; the match to TRBD1 covers 9 bases. The CDR3 extends over 16 amino acids. Germline V gene data show CDR1 as SGDLS and CDR2 as YYNGEE. V lost 4 bases and J lost 2; bases outside the gene matches: 10. CDR3 in amino acids: CASSPRTGAETYEQYF. CDR3 nucleotide sequence: TGTGCCAGCAGCCCCCGGACAGGGGCCGAGACCTACGAGCAGTACTTC.

This clone was counted a single time. V usage is TRBV5-1 and J usage is TRBJ2-1, with 8 positions matching TRBD2. V lost 3 bases, J lost 7 bases, and 3 bases stayed unmatched. CDR1 SGHRS and CDR2 YFSETQ come from the germline V gene. There are 13 residues in the CDR3. The CDR3 reads CASSSPSGNEQFF. The CDR3, as DNA: TGCGCCAGCAGCTCACCTAGCGGGAATGAGCAGTTCTTC. The whole variable domain, remainder taken from reference TRBV5-1 and TRBJ2-1, is KAGVTQTPRYLIKTRGQQVTLSCSPISGHRSVSWYQQTPGQGLQFLFEYFSETQRNKGNFPGRFSGRQFSNSRSEMNVSTLELGDSALYLCASSSPSGNEQFFGPGTRLTVL.

V usage is TRBV6-5 and J usage is TRBJ2-7; no clear D. Germline CDR1 and CDR2: MNHEY and SVGAGI. The CDR3 totals 11 residues. The germline V and J ends were trimmed by 9 bases and 5 bases, with 11 bases remaining between them. The CDR3, as DNA: TGTGCCAGTGACACGTTCAACGAGCAGTACTTC. This encodes CASDTFNEQYF.

This clone was seen just once. This chain uses TRBV5-1 with TRBJ2-3; TRBD2 might be the D (6 bases). Between the trimmed V and J ends, which lost 4 bases and 4 bases, there was a span of 10 bases. Germline assignment: CDR1 SGHRS and CDR2 YFSETQ. This CDR3 is built from 13 residues. In DNA form, the CDR3 reads TGCGCCAGCAGCCGGGGGACTGCAGATACGCAGTATTTT. It translates to CASSRGTADTQYF.

This chain links TRBV12-5 with TRBJ2-3, with D perhaps TRBD1 (6 bases). This CDR3 is built from 15 residues. The germline CDR1 and CDR2 sequences are LGHNT and FRNRAP. The ends were cut back, 1 base at V and 2 bases at J, with 10 bases in the middle. The CDR3 bases are TGTGCTAGTGGTTTGGGTCAGGGGTTCACAGATACGCAGTATTTT. It encodes CASGLGQGFTDTQYF.

The CDR3 nucleotides are TGTGCCAGCACCCCCGGCGTGACGGGGTGGCCTGCGGACGAGCAGTACTTC. Amino acids: CASTPGVTGWPADEQYF. V usage is TRBV9 and J usage is TRBJ2-7; weak D call: TRBD2 (5 bases). CDR3 size: 17 residues. CDR1 is SGDLS and CDR2 is YYNGEE in the germline V gene. V shed 6 bases and J shed 5 bases, with 27 bases lying between them.

Notes on this clone: Other nucleotide sequences from this sample produce the same CDR3. The chain is built from TRBV18 and TRBJ2-7, with D possibly matching TRBD2 (5 bases). Germline V gene data show CDR1 as KGHSH and CDR2 as LQKENI. The CDR3 contains 12 residues. Trimming shortened V by 3 bases and J by 5 bases, and 8 bases separated the two germline ends. CDR3 amino acids: CASSPAGDEQYF. DNA of the CDR3: TGTGCCAGCTCACCTGCCGGGGACGAGCAGTACTTC.

This chain connects TRBV5-1 to TRBJ1-1, with D perhaps matching TRBD1 (6 bases). Germline V CDR1 and CDR2: SGHRS, YFSETQ. Trimming removed 0 bases from V and 1 base from J, with 10 bases in between. The CDR3 spans 15 residues. In nucleotides, the CDR3 is TGCGCCAGCAGCTTGGAGGACAGAAGGAACACTGAAGCTTTCTTT. As protein: CASSLEDRRNTEAFF.

Turning to this clone: Other DNA sequences in this specimen translate into the identical CDR3. The chain links TRBV19 to TRBJ1-4; a possible D gene is TRBD1 (5 bases). V lost 6 bases, J lost 0 bases, and 8 bases lay in between. Germline V CDR1 and CDR2: LNHDA, SQIVND (reference sequence). The CDR3 contains 14 residues. CDR3 coding DNA: TGTGCCAGTAGAAGACAGCCAACTAATGAAAAACTGTTTTTT. Amino acids: CASRRQPTNEKLFF.

The chain uses TRBV6-6 and TRBJ2-3; TRBD2 matches 7 bases. The CDR3 sequence is 14 residues long. Germline-derived CDR1 and CDR2 are MNHNY and SVGAGI (reference sequence). Trimming took 6 bases from V and 5 from J; bases not matched to a gene: 8. CDR3 residues: CASRASGTLDTQYF. CDR3 bases: TGTGCCAGCAGAGCTAGCGGTACGTTAGATACGCAGTATTTT.

The V gene is TRBV25-1, the J gene TRBJ1-4; TRBD1 matches at 8 bases. Unmatched junction bases numbered 7, after V lost 5 bases and J lost 5 bases. The CDR3 is 15 residues long. The germline V gene encodes CDR1 MGHDK and CDR2 SYGVNS. The CDR3, as DNA: TGTGCCAGCAGTAAAGAGGGACAGGCAAATGAAAAACTGTTTTTT. It encodes CASSKEGQANEKLFF.

The chain carries TRBV7-2 and TRBJ2-5, with D maybe TRBD2 (5 bases). The V end was cut by 4 bases, the J end by 2 bases, with 14 bases between. In germline, CDR1 is SGHTA, CDR2 FQGNSA. The CDR3 is 15 residues long. CDR3 nucleotides: TGTGCCAGCAGCTCAAAACGACTACCACAAGAGACCCAGTACTTC. Amino acids: CASSSKRLPQETQYF.